These T cell receptor beta chains were read from a single sample in a study of CD8 T cells in Susac syndrome. TCRdb re-called the immunoSEQ multiplex PCR reads with MiXCR, one entry per CDR3 protein. The table includes around 200,000 distinct CDR3 sequences, 85% to 95% detected once. Sequences were obtained from CD4+ T cells from PBMCs. These TCRs come from a human donor in good health. Both conserved end residues are part of each CDR3. Fields, in order: V gene, J gene, clone size, D gene, CDR3 length, CDR3 protein, CDR3 DNA. A D gene is named only where the DNA matches it firmly. Size is omitted from some rows. Given values are once, few, many or a class for expanded clones.

>TRBV6-5|TRBJ1-5|NA|TRBD1|14
CASRRTGDAQPQHF
TGTGCCAGCAGACGGACAGGGGATGCTCAGCCCCAGCATTTT
>TRBV29-1|TRBJ1-5|once|TRBD1|14
CSAGQGGINQPQHF
TGCAGCGCCGGACAGGGAGGCATCAATCAGCCCCAGCATTTT
>TRBV14|TRBJ1-6|NA|NA|13
CASSQGDGRPLHF
TGTGCCAGCAGCCAAGGGGATGGGAGACCCCTCCACTTT
>TRBV20-1|TRBJ2-4|NA|NA|12
CSPGQAKNIQYF
TGCAGTCCCGGACAAGCCAAAAACATTCAGTACTTC
>TRBV20-1|TRBJ1-5|NA|TRBD1|14
CSAGDRGVNQPQHF
TGCAGTGCCGGGGACAGGGGGGTAAACCAGCCCCAGCATTTT
>TRBV6-5|TRBJ2-5|NA|TRBD2|13
CASSRTGRETQYF
TGTGCCAGCAGTCGGACCGGGAGGGAGACCCAGTACTTC
>TRBV29-1|TRBJ1-2|NA|NA|12
CSVSEAGDGYTF
TGCAGCGTTTCCGAGGCAGGGGATGGCTACACCTTC
>TRBV11-1|TRBJ2-1|NA|NA|16
CASSLMGGRSYNEQFF
TGTGCCAGCAGCTTAATGGGAGGTCGGTCCTACAATGAGCAGTTCTTC
>TRBV18|TRBJ2-5|NA|NA|15
CASSPSTGTQETQYF
TGTGCCAGCTCACCATCGACGGGAACCCAAGAGACCCAGTACTTC
>TRBV19|TRBJ2-1|NA|NA|15
CASSILGTLGLKQFF
TGTGCCAGTAGTATTCTGGGGACCTTGGGACTGAAACAGTTCTTC
>TRBV4-3|TRBJ2-7|NA|TRBD1|14
CASSPDRGYYEQYF
TGCGCCAGCAGCCCTGACAGGGGGTACTACGAGCAGTACTTC
>TRBV7-9|TRBJ2-3|NA|TRBD2|15
CASGSSGGATDTQYF
TGTGCCAGCGGTTCCTCGGGGGGGGCGACAGATACGCAGTATTTT
>TRBV9|TRBJ2-7|NA|NA|13
CASSVTASYEQYF
TGTGCCAGCAGCGTAACGGCCTCCTACGAGCAGTACTTC
>TRBV27|TRBJ2-7|NA|NA|13
CASSVERGYEQYF
TGTGCCAGCAGTGTCGAAAGGGGTTACGAGCAGTACTTC
>TRBV28|TRBJ2-3|NA|TRBD2|18
CASSHPPGLAAGADTQYF
TGTGCCAGCAGCCATCCCCCGGGACTAGCGGCAGGGGCAGATACGCAGTATTTT
>TRBV5-4|TRBJ2-7|once|NA|12
CASSLDTGEQYF
TGTGCCAGCAGCTTGGATACCGGCGAGCAGTACTTC
>TRBV20-1|TRBJ1-1|NA|TRBD1|15
CSAWGQGPGGTEAFF
TGCAGTGCCTGGGGACAGGGGCCCGGGGGGACTGAAGCTTTCTTT
>TRBV20-1|TRBJ1-6|NA|TRBD1|13
CSARGQANSPLHF
TGCAGTGCTAGGGGACAGGCAAATTCACCCCTCCACTTT
>TRBV20-1|TRBJ2-1|NA|NA|16
CSASRWGRRSYNEQFF
TGCAGTGCTAGTCGGTGGGGGAGGAGGTCCTACAATGAGCAGTTCTTC
>TRBV15|TRBJ2-3|NA|TRBD1|15
CATSRRTGYMDTQYF
TGTGCCACCAGCAGGAGGACAGGGTACATGGATACGCAGTATTTT
>TRBV27|TRBJ1-1|NA|TRBD1|15
CASSMTGLVNTEAFF
TGTGCCAGCAGTATGACAGGGCTCGTGAACACTGAAGCTTTCTTT
>TRBV5-1|TRBJ2-7|NA|TRBD1|14
CASSLAGQGDEQYF
TGCGCCAGCAGCTTGGCCGGACAGGGGGACGAGCAGTACTTC
>TRBV30|TRBJ2-5|NA|TRBD2|15
CAWSVQGLAEETQYF
TGTGCCTGGAGTGTACAGGGACTAGCGGAAGAGACCCAGTACTTC
>TRBV6-6|TRBJ1-2|NA|NA|14
CASSSSQGSYGYTF
TGTGCCAGCAGTTCGTCGCAGGGGAGCTATGGCTACACCTTC
>TRBV5-4|TRBJ2-1|few|TRBD2|16
CASSPGLAGGRNEQFF
TGTGCCAGCAGCCCGGGACTAGCGGGAGGGAGGAATGAGCAGTTCTTC
>TRBV20-1|TRBJ2-1|NA|NA|10
CSAVWLEQFF
TGCAGTGCTGTGTGGTTAGAGCAGTTCTTC
>TRBV20-1|TRBJ2-7|NA|TRBD1|14
CSARDLRGHYEQYF
TGCAGTGCTAGAGATTTGAGGGGGCACTACGAGCAGTACTTC
>TRBV14|TRBJ1-6|NA|NA|15
CASSLGGLYNSPLHF
TGTGCCAGCAGCCTGGGGGGCCTTTATAATTCACCCCTCCACTTT
>TRBV5-1|TRBJ2-7|NA|TRBD2|15
CASSWDGTRVYEQYF
TGCGCCAGCAGCTGGGACGGGACTAGGGTGTACGAGCAGTACTTC
>TRBV30|TRBJ2-1|NA|NA|11
CAWSLGDEQFF
TGTGCCTGGAGTTTAGGAGATGAGCAGTTCTTC
>TRBV29-1|TRBJ2-1|NA|NA|13
CSVVRDTGNEQFF
TGCAGCGTTGTCCGGGACACTGGCAATGAGCAGTTCTTC
>TRBV5-1|TRBJ2-1|NA|NA|15
CASSKEGNWGNEQFF
TGCGCCAGCAGCAAGGAGGGGAATTGGGGCAATGAGCAGTTCTTC
>TRBV2|TRBJ2-1|NA|NA|12
CASSASGPRQFF
TGTGCCAGCAGTGCCTCCGGTCCCCGGCAGTTCTTC
>TRBV28|TRBJ1-1|NA|NA|15
CASRGGDMGYTEAFF
TGTGCCAGCAGGGGTGGGGATATGGGGTACACTGAAGCTTTCTTT
>TRBV28|TRBJ2-5|once|NA|15
CASRTGRLGQETQYF
TGTGCCAGCAGAACCGGCCGCCTGGGCCAAGAGACCCAGTACTTC
>TRBV6-2/TRBV6-3|TRBJ1-1|once|NA|14
CASSYSQGNTEAFF
TGTGCCAGCAGTTATTCCCAGGGGAACACTGAAGCTTTCTTT
>TRBV30|TRBJ1-5|NA|NA|15
CAWGRSGGSNQPQHF
TGTGCCTGGGGGAGGTCCGGCGGGAGCAATCAGCCCCAGCATTTT
>TRBV15|TRBJ2-1|NA|NA|15
CATSRDGAHSNEQFF
TGTGCCACCAGCAGAGATGGGGCCCACAGCAATGAGCAGTTCTTC
>TRBV20-1|TRBJ1-6|once|NA|14
CSAMPAGSGSPLHF
TGCAGTGCTATGCCCGCAGGGTCGGGATCACCCCTCCACTTT
>TRBV15|TRBJ1-5|NA|NA|15
CATSREGWSNQPQHF
TGTGCCACCAGCAGAGAAGGCTGGAGCAATCAGCCCCAGCATTTT
>TRBV3-1|TRBJ2-1|NA|TRBD2|16
CASSQDLVAGQNEQFF
TGTGCCAGCAGCCAAGACTTGGTAGCGGGGCAAAATGAGCAGTTCTTC
>TRBV27|TRBJ1-2|NA|NA|16
CASRSYGTDLNYGYTF
TGTGCCAGCAGATCGTACGGGACGGACCTCAACTATGGCTACACCTTC
>TRBV30|TRBJ2-1|NA|NA|14
CAWSGGPPVNEQFF
TGTGCCTGGAGTGGAGGGCCCCCTGTGAATGAGCAGTTCTTC